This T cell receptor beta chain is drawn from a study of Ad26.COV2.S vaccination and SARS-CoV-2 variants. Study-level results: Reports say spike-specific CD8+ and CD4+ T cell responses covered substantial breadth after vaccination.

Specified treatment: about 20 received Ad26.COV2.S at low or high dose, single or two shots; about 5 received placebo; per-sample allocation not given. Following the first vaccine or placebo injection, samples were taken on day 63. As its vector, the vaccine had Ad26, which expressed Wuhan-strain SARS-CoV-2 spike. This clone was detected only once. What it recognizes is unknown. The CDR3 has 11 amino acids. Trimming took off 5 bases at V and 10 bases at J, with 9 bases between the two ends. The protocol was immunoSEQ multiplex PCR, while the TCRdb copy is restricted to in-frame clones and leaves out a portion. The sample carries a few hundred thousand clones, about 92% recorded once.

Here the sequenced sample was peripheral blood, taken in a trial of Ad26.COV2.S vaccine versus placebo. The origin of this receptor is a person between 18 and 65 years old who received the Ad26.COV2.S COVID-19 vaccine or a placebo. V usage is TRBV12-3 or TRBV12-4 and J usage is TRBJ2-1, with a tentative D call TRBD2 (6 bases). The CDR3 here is CASSPGLEQFF. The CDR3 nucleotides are TGTGCCAGCAGTCCGGGACTGGAGCAGTTCTTC.